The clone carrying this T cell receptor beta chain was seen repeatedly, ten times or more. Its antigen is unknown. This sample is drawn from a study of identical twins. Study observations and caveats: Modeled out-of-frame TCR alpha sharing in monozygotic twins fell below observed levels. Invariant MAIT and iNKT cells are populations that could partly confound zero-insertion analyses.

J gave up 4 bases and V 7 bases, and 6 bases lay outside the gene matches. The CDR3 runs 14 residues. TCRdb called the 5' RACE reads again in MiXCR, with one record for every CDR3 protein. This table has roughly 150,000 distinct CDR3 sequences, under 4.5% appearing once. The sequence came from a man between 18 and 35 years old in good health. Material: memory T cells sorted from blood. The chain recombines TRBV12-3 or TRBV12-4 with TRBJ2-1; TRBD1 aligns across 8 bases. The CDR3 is CASNQGAIYNEQFF. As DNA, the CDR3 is TGTGCCAGCAATCAGGGGGCTATTTACAATGAGCAGTTCTTC.